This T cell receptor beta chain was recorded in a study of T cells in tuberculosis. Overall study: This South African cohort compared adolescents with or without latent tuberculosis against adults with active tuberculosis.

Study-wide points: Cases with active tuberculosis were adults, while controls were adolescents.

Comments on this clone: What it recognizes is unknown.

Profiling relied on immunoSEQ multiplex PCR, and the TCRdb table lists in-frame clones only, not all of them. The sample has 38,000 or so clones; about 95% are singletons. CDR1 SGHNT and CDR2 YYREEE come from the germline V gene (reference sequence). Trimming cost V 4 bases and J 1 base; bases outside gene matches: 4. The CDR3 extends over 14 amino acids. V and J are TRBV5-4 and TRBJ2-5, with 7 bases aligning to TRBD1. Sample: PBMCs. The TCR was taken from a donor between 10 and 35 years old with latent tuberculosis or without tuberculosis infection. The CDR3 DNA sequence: TGTGCCAGCAGCGACAGGGAAACCCAAGAGACCCAGTACTTC. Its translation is CASSDRETQETQYF.